The rows below give T cell receptor beta chains drawn from one sample of a study of CD8+CD57+ T cells in acquired aplastic anemia. TCRdb re-analysed the reads in MiXCR, keeping a single row per CDR3 protein. The sample contains 400,000 to 500,000 distinct CDR3 sequences, about two thirds of which appear only once. The sequenced material came from sorted CD4+, CD8+, or CD8+CD57+ T cells (not recorded which) from PBMCs. Receptors were obtained from a human donor in good health, serving as a control. The CDR3 runs from the conserved cysteine through the conserved F or W. A D gene is named only where the DNA matches it firmly. Size tells how often a clone was seen (once, few, many) or the class of an expanded clone, and some rows leave it out.

d_gene | j_gene | v_gene | abundance | CDR3aa | CDR3nt
TRBD1 | TRBJ1-2 | TRBV7-2 | . | CASRPQTRDRVAGYTF | TGTGCCAGCAGGCCACAAACCCGGGACAGGGTCGCAGGCTACACCTTC
. | TRBJ2-3 | TRBV20-1 | . | CSASDRGAFDTQYF | TGCAGTGCTAGCGATCGAGGGGCCTTCGATACGCAGTATTTT
. | TRBJ2-5 | TRBV2 | . | CASSLGGRCEAQYF | TGTGCCAGCAGCTTAGGTGGCAGGTGCGAGGCCCAGTACTTC
. | TRBJ2-1 | TRBV6-2/TRBV6-3 | . | CASTGPLSYNEQFF | TGTGCCAGCACAGGACCCTTGTCGTACAATGAGCAGTTCTTC
TRBD2 | TRBJ2-1 | TRBV20-1 | . | CSARDTGREYNEQFF | TGCAGTGCTAGAGATACCGGGAGGGAATACAATGAGCAGTTCTTC
. | TRBJ1-2 | TRBV11-3 | . | CASSLDTGYTF | TGTGCCAGCAGCTTAGATACTGGCTACACCTTC
. | TRBJ1-2 | TRBV12-3/TRBV12-4 | . | CASSLRLVFYGYTF | TGTGCCAGCAGCCTCAGACTTGTATTCTATGGCTACACCTTC
. | TRBJ1-6 | TRBV3-1 | many | CASSPHDRSPLHF | TGTGCCAGCAGCCCCCACGACAGGTCACCCCTCCACTTT
TRBD2 | TRBJ2-7 | TRBV7-9 | few | CASSLGTSAYEQYF | TGTGCTAGCAGCTTAGGGACTAGTGCCTACGAGCAGTACTTC
. | TRBJ1-5 | TRBV7-2 | many | CASSPGDYSNQPQHF | TGTGCCAGCAGCCCAGGGGATTATAGCAATCAGCCCCAGCATTTT
. | TRBJ1-6 | TRBV20-1 | . | CSGTRGWEGTPLHF | TGCAGCGGCACGAGGGGGTGGGAGGGAACACCCCTCCACTTT
. | TRBJ1-3 | TRBV19 | . | CASSIAGSGNTIYF | TGTGCCAGTAGTATAGCGGGGTCTGGAAACACCATATATTTT
. | TRBJ1-6 | TRBV5-8 | . | CASRLGNTPLHF | TGCGCCAGCAGACTCGGCAATACACCCCTCCACTTT
TRBD2 | TRBJ2-7 | TRBV5-5 | . | CASNRGLAGGGTTTYEQYF | TGCGCCAGCAACCGGGGGCTAGCGGGGGGTGGAACCACAACCTACGAGCAGTACTTC
. | TRBJ2-7 | TRBV7-8 | . | CASSLGTNTYERYF | TGTGCCAGCAGTTTAGGGACAAATACCTACGAGCGGTACTTC
TRBD1 | TRBJ2-7 | TRBV7-2 | . | CASSLAGQHNEKQYF | TGTGCCAGCAGCTTAGCGGGACAGCATAATGAAAAACAGTACTTC
. | TRBJ1-3 | TRBV19 | many | CASGQFSGNTIYF | TGTGCCAGTGGACAGTTCTCTGGAAACACCATATATTTT
. | TRBJ1-2 | TRBV20-1 | . | CSAKHPGVENGYTF | TGCAGTGCTAAACATCCGGGGGTGGAGAATGGCTACACCTTC
. | TRBJ1-2 | TRBV5-8 | many | CASSLVGTTTRTGYTF | TGTGCCAGCAGCTTGGTAGGCACCACTACCCGGACAGGCTACACCTTC
. | TRBJ1-5 | TRBV5-8 | many | CASSWDGVEDQPQHF | TGTGCCAGCAGCTGGGACGGAGTCGAAGATCAGCCCCAGCATTTT
. | TRBJ2-5 | TRBV2 | few | CASRIQGSKETQYF | TGTGCCAGCAGAATACAAGGTAGTAAGGAGACCCAGTACTTC
TRBD2 | TRBJ2-3 | TRBV4-2 | many | CASSQDPLAGGTDTQYF | TGTGCCAGCAGCCAAGACCCCCTGGCGGGGGGCACAGATACGCAGTATTTT
. | TRBJ2-5 | TRBV7-7 | few | CASSLIAGETQYF | TGCGCCAGCAGCTTAATCGCCGGGGAGACCCAGTACTTC
. | TRBJ1-6 | TRBV5-1 | once | CASSLAGSDTSPLHF | TGCGCCAGCAGCTTGGCCGGGTCGGACACTTCACCCCTCCACTTT
. | TRBJ2-7 | TRBV7-2 | . | CASSQGPRAYEHDF | TGTGCCAGCAGCCAAGGACCACGGGCCTACGAGCACGACTTC
. | TRBJ1-1 | TRBV7-2 | . | CASSFDNREQAFFF | TGTGCCAGCAGCTTTGACAACAGGGAGCAGGCCTTCTTCTTT
TRBD1 | TRBJ1-4 | TRBV7-2 | once | CASSFDRGKKILF | TGTGCCAGCAGCTTCGACAGGGGGAAAAAAATACTTTTT
TRBD1 | TRBJ1-2 | TRBV11-1 | . | CARRDSREPSSGYTF | TGTGCCAGGCGGGACAGCCGCGAACCCTCTAGTGGCTACACCTTC